This T cell receptor beta chain derives from a study of blood T cell repertoires in COVID-19. Study-wide background: PBMCs, B-cell-depleted T cells, or T cells provided the cDNA or gDNA that made up the material.

Original data processing: Scientists estimated how many nucleated cells there were by amplifying reference gene primers. Produced via immunoSEQ multiplex PCR; TCRdb's table is partial and in-frame only. The V and J calls and the clone size are those of that table, but D and trimming were determined from the DNA. The repertoire consists of under 200,000 clones, with 85% to 90% occurring once and the leading ten covering 5% to 8.5%. Cohorts were based on clinical histories the participants reported. All recovered Cohort 3 donors got two negative PCRs, got clearance, or saw symptom resolution. This sequence was found in a woman aged 50 to 65 who had recovered from COVID-19. Sequencing used PBMCs or T cells enriched from blood (not recorded which).

This CDR3 reads CASSGTSQETQYF. CDR3 bases: TGTGCCAGCAGCGGGACTTCCCAAGAGACCCAGTACTTC. The chain joins TRBV11-1 to TRBJ2-5; D may be TRBD2 (6 bases). The CDR3 sequence is 13 residues long. The germline V gene has CDR1 SGHAT and CDR2 FQDESV (reference sequence). V lost 5 bases and J 1 base, leaving 8 bases between the germline ends.